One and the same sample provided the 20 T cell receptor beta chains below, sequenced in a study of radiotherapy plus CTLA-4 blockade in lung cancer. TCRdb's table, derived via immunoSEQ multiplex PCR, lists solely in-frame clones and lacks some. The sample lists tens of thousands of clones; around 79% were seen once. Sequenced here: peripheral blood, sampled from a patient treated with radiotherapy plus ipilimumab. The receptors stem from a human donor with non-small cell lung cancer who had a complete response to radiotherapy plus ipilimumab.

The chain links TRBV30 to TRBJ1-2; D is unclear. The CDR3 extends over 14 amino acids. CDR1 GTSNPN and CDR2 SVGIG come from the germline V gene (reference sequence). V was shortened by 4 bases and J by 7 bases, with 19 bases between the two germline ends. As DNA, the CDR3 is TGTGCCTGGACCCTACCGGCGGTTGGGTCTGGCTACACCTTC. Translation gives CAWTLPAVGSGYTF.

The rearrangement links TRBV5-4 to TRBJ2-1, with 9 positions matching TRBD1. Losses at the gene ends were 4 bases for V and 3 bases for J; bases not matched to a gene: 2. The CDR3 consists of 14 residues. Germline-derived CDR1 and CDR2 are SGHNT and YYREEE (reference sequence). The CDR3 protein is CASSRGQGYNEQFF. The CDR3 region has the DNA TGTGCCAGCAGCAGGGGACAGGGCTACAATGAGCAGTTCTTC.

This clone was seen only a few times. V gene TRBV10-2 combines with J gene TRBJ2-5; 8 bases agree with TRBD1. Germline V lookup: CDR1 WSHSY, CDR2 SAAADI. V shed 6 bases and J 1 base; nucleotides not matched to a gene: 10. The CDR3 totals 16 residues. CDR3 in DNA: TGCGCCAGCAGCCCCGGGACAGGACAAACCCAAGAGACCCAGTACTTC. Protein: CASSPGTGQTQETQYF.

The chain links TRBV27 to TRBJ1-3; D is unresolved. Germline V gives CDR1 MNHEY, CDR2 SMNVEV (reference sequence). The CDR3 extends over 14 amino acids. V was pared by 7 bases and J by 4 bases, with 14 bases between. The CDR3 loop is CASTSRSGGNTIYF. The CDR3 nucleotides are TGTGCCAGCACCTCACGGTCGGGGGGAAACACCATATATTTT.

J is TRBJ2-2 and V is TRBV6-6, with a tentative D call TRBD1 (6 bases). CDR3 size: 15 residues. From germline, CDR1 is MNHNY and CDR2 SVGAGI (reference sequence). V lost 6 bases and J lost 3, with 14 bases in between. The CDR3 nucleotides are TGTGCCAGCAGCTGGGGGCAGGGCGACACCGGGGAGCTGTTTTTT. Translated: CASSWGQGDTGELFF.

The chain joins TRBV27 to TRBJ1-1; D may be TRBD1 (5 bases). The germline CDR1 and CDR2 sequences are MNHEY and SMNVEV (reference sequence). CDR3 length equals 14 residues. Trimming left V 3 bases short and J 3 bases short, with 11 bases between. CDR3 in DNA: TGTGCCAGCAGTTTTCCGGGAGGGGACACTGAAGCTTTCTTT. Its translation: CASSFPGGDTEAFF.

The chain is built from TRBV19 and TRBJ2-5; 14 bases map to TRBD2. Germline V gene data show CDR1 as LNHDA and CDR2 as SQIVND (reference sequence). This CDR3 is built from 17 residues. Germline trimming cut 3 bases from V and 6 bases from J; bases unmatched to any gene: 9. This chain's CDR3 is CASSIQSGTSGRQTQYF. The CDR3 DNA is TGTGCCAGTAGTATCCAATCCGGGACTAGCGGGAGACAGACCCAGTACTTC.

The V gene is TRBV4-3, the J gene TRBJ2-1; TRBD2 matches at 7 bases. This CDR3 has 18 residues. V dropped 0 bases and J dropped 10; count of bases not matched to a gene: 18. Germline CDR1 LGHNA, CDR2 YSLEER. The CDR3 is CASSQELPGTIVPGEQFF. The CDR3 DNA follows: TGCGCCAGCAGCCAAGAACTGCCTGGGACTATCGTCCCGGGGGAGCAGTTCTTC.

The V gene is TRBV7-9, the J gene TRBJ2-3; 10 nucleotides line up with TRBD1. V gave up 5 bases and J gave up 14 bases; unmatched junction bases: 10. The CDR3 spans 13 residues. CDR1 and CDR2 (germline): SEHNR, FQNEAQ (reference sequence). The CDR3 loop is CASSRGQGDDRYF. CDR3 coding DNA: TGTGCCAGCAGCCGCGGACAGGGGGATGATCGGTATTTT.

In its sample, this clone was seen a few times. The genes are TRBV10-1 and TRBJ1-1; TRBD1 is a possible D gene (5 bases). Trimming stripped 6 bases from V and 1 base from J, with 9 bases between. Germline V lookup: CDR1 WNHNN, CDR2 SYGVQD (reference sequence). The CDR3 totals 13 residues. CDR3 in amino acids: CASSRDSNTEAFF. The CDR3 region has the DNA TGCGCCAGCAGCCGGGACTCGAACACTGAAGCTTTCTTT.

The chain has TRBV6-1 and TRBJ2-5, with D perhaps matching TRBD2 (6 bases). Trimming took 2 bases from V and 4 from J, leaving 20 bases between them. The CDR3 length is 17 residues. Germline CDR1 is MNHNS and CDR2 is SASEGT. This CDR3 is CASSENGAGGGVETQYF. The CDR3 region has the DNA TGTGCCAGCAGTGAAAATGGGGCAGGCGGAGGGGTAGAGACCCAGTACTTC.

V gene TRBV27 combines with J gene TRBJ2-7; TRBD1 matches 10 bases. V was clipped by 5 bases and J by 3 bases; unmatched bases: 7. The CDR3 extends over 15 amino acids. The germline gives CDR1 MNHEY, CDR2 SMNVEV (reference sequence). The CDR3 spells CASSPSGTGDYEQYV. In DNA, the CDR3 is TGTGCCAGCAGTCCTTCCGGGACAGGGGACTACGAGCAGTACGTC.

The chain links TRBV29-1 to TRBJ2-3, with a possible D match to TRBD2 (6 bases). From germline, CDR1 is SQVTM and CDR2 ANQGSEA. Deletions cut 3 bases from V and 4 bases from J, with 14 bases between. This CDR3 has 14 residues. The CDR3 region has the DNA TGCAGCGTTGAGGGGCGGGATATTGCAGATACGCAGTATTTT. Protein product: CSVEGRDIADTQYF.

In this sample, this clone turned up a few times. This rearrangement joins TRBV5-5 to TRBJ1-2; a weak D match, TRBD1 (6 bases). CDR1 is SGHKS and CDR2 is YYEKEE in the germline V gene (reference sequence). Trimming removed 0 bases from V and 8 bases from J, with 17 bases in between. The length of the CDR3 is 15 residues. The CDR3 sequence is CASSLEGVGASGYTF. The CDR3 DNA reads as TGTGCCAGCAGCTTGGAGGGGGTGGGGGCGTCCGGCTACACCTTC.

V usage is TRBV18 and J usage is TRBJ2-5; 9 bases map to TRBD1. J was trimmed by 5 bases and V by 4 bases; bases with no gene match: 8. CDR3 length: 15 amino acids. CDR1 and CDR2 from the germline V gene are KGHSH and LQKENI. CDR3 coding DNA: TGTGCCAGCTCACTCCTACAGGGGGCGTGGGAGACCCAGTACTTC. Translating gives CASSLLQGAWETQYF.

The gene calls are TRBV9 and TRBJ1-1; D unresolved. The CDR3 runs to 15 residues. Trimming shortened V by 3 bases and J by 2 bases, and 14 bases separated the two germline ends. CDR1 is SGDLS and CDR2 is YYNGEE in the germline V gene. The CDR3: CASSGREQINTEAFF. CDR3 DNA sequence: TGTGCCAGCAGCGGCCGGGAGCAAATAAACACTGAAGCTTTCTTT. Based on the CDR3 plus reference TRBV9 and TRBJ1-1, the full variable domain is DSGVTQTPKHLITATGQRVTLRCSPRSGDLSVYWYQQSLDQGLQFLIQYYNGEERAKGNILERFSAQQFPDLHSELNLSSLELGDSALYFCASSGREQINTEAFFGQGTRLTVV.

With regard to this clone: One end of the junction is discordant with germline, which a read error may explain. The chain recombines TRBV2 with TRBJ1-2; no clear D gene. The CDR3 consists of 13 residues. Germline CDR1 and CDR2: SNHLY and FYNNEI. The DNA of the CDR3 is TGTGCCGGCAGTGAAGATTTTAGCTATGGCTACACCTTC. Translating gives CAGSEDFSYGYTF.

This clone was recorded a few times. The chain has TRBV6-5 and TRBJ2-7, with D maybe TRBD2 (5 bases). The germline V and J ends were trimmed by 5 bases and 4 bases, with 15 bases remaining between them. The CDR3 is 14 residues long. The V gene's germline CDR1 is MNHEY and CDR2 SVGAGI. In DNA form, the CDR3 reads TGTGCCAGCAGTGTCTCGGGGTCCGCTTACGAGCAGTACTTC. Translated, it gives CASSVSGSAYEQYF.

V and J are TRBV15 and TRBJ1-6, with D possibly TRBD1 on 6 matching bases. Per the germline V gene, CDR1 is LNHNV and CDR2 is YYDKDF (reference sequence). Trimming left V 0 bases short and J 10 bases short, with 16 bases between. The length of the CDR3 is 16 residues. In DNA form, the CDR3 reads TGTGCCACCAGCAGAGATCTCACGGGGGGCGGATCACCCCTCCACTTT. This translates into CATSRDLTGGGSPLHF. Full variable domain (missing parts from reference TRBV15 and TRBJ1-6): DAMVIQNPRYQVTQFGKPVTLSCSQTLNHNVMYWYQQKSSQAPKLLFHYYDKDFNNEADTPDNFQSRRPNTSFCFLDIRSPGLGDTAMYLCATSRDLTGGGSPLHFGNGTRLTVT.

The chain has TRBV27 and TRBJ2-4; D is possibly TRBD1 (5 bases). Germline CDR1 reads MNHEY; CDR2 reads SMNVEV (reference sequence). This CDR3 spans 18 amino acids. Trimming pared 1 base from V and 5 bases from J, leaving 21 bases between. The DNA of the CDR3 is TGTGCCAGCAGTTTATGGGCCACTGGGGCCGATCTAGAAAACATTCAGTACTTC. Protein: CASSLWATGADLENIQYF.